The rows below give T cell receptor beta chains drawn from one sample of a study of long-term antiretroviral therapy in people with HIV. Method: immunoSEQ multiplex PCR; TCRdb's copy keeps in-frame clones and lacks some. Here the sample spans 11,000 to 15,000 clones, 70% to 85% being singletons. The material sequenced was unsorted PBMCs, taken 0.4 years after starting antiretroviral therapy. The receptors stem from a man under 40 with HIV. Both conserved end residues are part of each CDR3. The D gene is left open where the match is weak. Some rows mark clone size as missing; the rest say once, few, many or name a class of expanded clone.

d_call,v_call,j_call,clone_size,cdr3_aa,cdr3_nt
NA,TRBV27,TRBJ1-1,NA,CASSLFFSGEAALEAFF,TGTGCCAGCAGTTTATTTTTCTCGGGGGAGGCAGCCCTTGAAGCTTTCTTT
TRBD2,TRBV4-3,TRBJ2-1,NA,CASSQDLGTSFFGEQFF,TGCGCCAGCAGCCAAGACTTGGGGACTAGCTTTTTCGGTGAGCAGTTCTTC
TRBD2,TRBV7-9,TRBJ2-7,NA,CASSLIASGRAYEQYF,TGTGCCAGCAGCTTAATAGCTAGCGGGAGGGCCTACGAGCAGTACTTC
TRBD1,TRBV5-5,TRBJ1-4,NA,CASSMGQLANEKLFF,TGTGCCAGCAGCATGGGACAGCTAGCTAATGAAAAACTGTTTTTT
NA,TRBV15,TRBJ1-1,NA,CATSRDRGTEAFF,TGTGCCACCAGCAGAGATCGGGGCACTGAAGCTTTCTTT
NA,TRBV28,TRBJ1-5,few,CASRGQQNQPQHF,TGTGCCAGCAGGGGGCAGCAGAACCAGCCCCAGCATTTT
TRBD2,TRBV10-2,TRBJ2-1,once,CASSASGVLNEQFF,TGCGCCAGCAGTGCTAGCGGCGTTTTAAATGAGCAGTTCTTC
NA,TRBV6-1,TRBJ1-6,once,CASSDIFRESPLHF,TGTGCCAGCAGTGATATTTTCAGAGAGTCACCCCTCCACTTT
NA,TRBV29-1,TRBJ1-2,NA,CSVHPRLAYGYTF,TGCAGCGTGCACCCCCGCCTCGCCTATGGCTACACCTTC
TRBD2,TRBV7-9,TRBJ2-3,NA,CASSSTGTSGVTDTQYF,TGTGCCAGCAGCTCCACAGGGACTAGCGGGGTCACAGATACGCAGTATTTT
NA,TRBV30,TRBJ1-2,NA,CAWTQRGDTDGYTF,TGTGCCTGGACTCAGAGAGGGGACACTGATGGCTACACCTTC
NA,TRBV5-5,TRBJ1-6,NA,CASSSSDVWNSPLHF,TGTGCCAGCAGCTCATCTGACGTATGGAATTCACCCCTCCACTTT
TRBD1,TRBV7-8,TRBJ2-3,NA,CASSLGDRVADTQYF,TGTGCCAGCAGCTTAGGGGACAGGGTGGCAGATACGCAGTATTTT
NA,TRBV15,TRBJ1-3,NA,CATSNVNSLNTIYF,TGTGCCACCAGCAACGTGAATTCTTTAAACACCATATATTTT
NA,TRBV5-4,TRBJ2-7,NA,CAPPRGRAAYEQYF,TGTGCCCCCCCGCGGGGCAGGGCGGCCTACGAGCAGTACTTC
NA,TRBV18,TRBJ1-4,NA,CASSPLDGANEKLFF,TGTGCCAGCTCACCACTAGACGGGGCTAATGAAAAACTGTTTTTT
NA,TRBV27,TRBJ2-4,NA,CASMGAKNIQYF,TGTGCCAGCATGGGAGCCAAAAACATTCAGTACTTC
TRBD1,TRBV7-9,TRBJ2-1,NA,CASSRGQGARNEQFF,TGTGCCAGCAGCCGGGGACAGGGGGCGCGGAATGAGCAGTTCTTC
NA,TRBV5-6,TRBJ1-2,NA,CASSWPGGLGGYTF,TGTGCCAGCAGCTGGCCCGGCGGCCTTGGTGGCTACACCTTC
TRBD1,TRBV4-1,TRBJ2-5,NA,CASRSRQGGQETQYF,TGCGCCAGCAGAAGCCGACAGGGGGGCCAAGAGACCCAGTACTTC
TRBD2,TRBV7-2,TRBJ2-7,NA,CASSLIGTSGSYEQYF,TGTGCCAGCAGCTTAATCGGGACTAGCGGCTCCTACGAGCAGTACTTC
TRBD2,TRBV29-1,TRBJ2-3,NA,CSVDQLAHSTDTQYF,TGCAGCGTTGACCAACTAGCGCATAGCACAGATACGCAGTATTTT
TRBD2,TRBV4-3,TRBJ2-1,NA,CASSQDGGFEQFF,TGCGCCAGCAGCCAAGACGGGGGGTTTGAGCAGTTCTTC
TRBD1,TRBV7-7,TRBJ2-7,NA,CASSRTGGHEQYF,TGTGCTAGCAGCCGGACAGGGGGCCACGAGCAGTACTTC
NA,TRBV28,TRBJ1-2,NA,CAIQGDGYTF,TGTGCCATCCAGGGTGATGGCTACACCTTC
TRBD2,TRBV5-8,TRBJ2-3,NA,CASSLVAAGGTDTQYF,TGTGCCAGCAGCTTGGTCGCAGCGGGGGGCACAGATACGCAGTATTTT
TRBD2,TRBV5-4,TRBJ2-3,NA,CASSRAGSTDTQYF,TGTGCCAGCAGCCGAGCGGGAAGCACAGATACGCAGTATTTT
TRBD1,TRBV28,TRBJ1-2,NA,CASSLGTGGSLGGYTF,TGTGCCAGCAGTTTAGGGACAGGGGGATCCCTGGGTGGCTACACCTTC
NA,TRBV18,TRBJ2-3,NA,CASSPPAGGRGSDTQYF,TGTGCCAGCTCACCACCGGCAGGGGGGAGAGGTTCAGATACGCAGTATTTT
NA,TRBV19,TRBJ1-1,NA,CASLDKYPSKPEAFF,TGTGCCAGTCTAGATAAGTACCCCAGCAAACCTGAAGCTTTCTTT
NA,TRBV27,TRBJ2-7,NA,CASSQTRVHEQYF,TGTGCCAGCAGTCAGACAAGGGTCCACGAGCAGTACTTC
TRBD1,TRBV15,TRBJ2-3,once,CATSRRQGGTDTQYF,TGTGCCACCAGCAGAAGACAGGGTGGCACAGATACGCAGTATTTT